These 21 T cell receptor beta chains originate from one sample sequenced in a study of T cells in localized non-small cell lung cancer. Using immunoSEQ multiplex PCR, the repertoire was profiled, and TCRdb retains in-frame clones only, with some absent. Of thousands of clones in the sample, about 27% are singletons; the top ten hold around 15%. The input for sequencing was lung tumor tissue, taken before any cancer treatment. Receptor source: a male donor at least 60 years old with stage III squamous cell lung carcinoma.

This clone has more than one count but fewer than ten. CDR3 bases: TGCGCCAGCAGCCAAGATTATGGGGTGGATGAGCAGTTCTTC. Translating it yields CASSQDYGVDEQFF. V gene TRBV1 combines with J gene TRBJ2-1. TRBV1 is a recognized pseudogene. The CDR3 totals 14 residues.

This clone has just a few counts. This rearrangement joins TRBV10-3 to TRBJ1-1, with unresolved D. CDR1 ENHRY and CDR2 SYGVKD come from the germline V gene. The CDR3 is 13 amino acids. Trimming removed 11 bases from V and 1 base from J, with 14 bases in between. DNA for the CDR3: TGTGCCCTGGGGTGGGCGGAGAACACTGAAGCTTTCTTT. This codes for CALGWAENTEAFF.

V and J are TRBV6-8 and TRBJ2-5; 7 nucleotides line up with TRBD1. CDR3 size: 16 residues. Germline V lookup: CDR1 MNHGY, CDR2 SAAAGT. V lost 2 bases, J lost 3 bases, and 9 bases stayed unmatched. The CDR3, as DNA: TGTGCCAGCAGTTACCCAACGTGGACAGGCAAAGAGACCCAGTACTTC. Translating it yields CASSYPTWTGKETQYF.

This clone was counted a single time. The rearrangement joins TRBV29-1 to TRBJ2-7; D is possibly TRBD1 (5 bases). The CDR3 is 17 amino acids. V shed 4 bases and J shed 0 bases, with 22 bases lying between them. CDR1 is SQVTM and CDR2 is ANQGSEA in the germline V gene. CDR3 residues: CSVAGNFEVESSYEQYF. The CDR3 DNA sequence: TGCAGCGTTGCAGGGAACTTTGAAGTAGAGAGCTCCTACGAGCAGTACTTC.

The CDR3 sequence is CASSWDRGNEKLFF. In DNA form, the CDR3 reads TGTGCCAGTAGTTGGGACAGGGGTAATGAAAAACTGTTTTTT. The chain employs TRBV19 and TRBJ1-4, with 10 bases fitting TRBD1. The length of the CDR3 is 14 residues. Germline CDR1 is LNHDA and CDR2 is SQIVND (reference sequence). V was pared by 5 bases and J by 4 bases, with 1 base of the junction left unmatched. The complete variable domain, with remaining parts taken from reference TRBV19 and TRBJ1-4, reads DGGITQSPKYLFRKEGQNVTLSCEQNLNHDAMYWYRQDPGQGLRLIYYSQIVNDFQKGDIAEGYSVSREKKESFPLTVTSAQKNPTAFYLCASSWDRGNEKLFFGSGTQLSVL.

This clone has only a few counts. This chain links TRBV11-3 with TRBJ2-1, with 8 bases identical to TRBD2. V shed 4 bases, J shed 8 bases, and the junction held 10 bases outside the gene matches. Looked up from germline, CDR1 is SGHNT and CDR2 is YENEEA. The CDR3 has 15 residues. CDR3 sequence (DNA): TGTGCCAGCAGCTCAAGCTCGGCAGCGGGAGATGAGCAGTTCTTC. As protein: CASSSSSAAGDEQFF.

This sequence joins TRBV19 and TRBJ2-7; 7 positions match TRBD1. The V segment lost 7 bases and the J segment 4 bases; nucleotides outside the gene matches: 7. The CDR3 runs to 13 residues. Germline V gives CDR1 LNHDA, CDR2 SQIVND (reference sequence). The CDR3 loop reads CASTPGGQYEQYF. CDR3 in DNA: TGTGCCAGTACCCCTGGGGGACAGTACGAGCAGTACTTC.

The chain employs TRBV9 and TRBJ2-5; D may be TRBD1 (6 bases). This CDR3 spans 15 amino acids. Germline V gene data show CDR1 as SGDLS and CDR2 as YYNGEE. V lost 3 bases and J lost 2, with 14 bases in between. The CDR3 loop is CASSETTGPQETQYF. The CDR3 DNA reads TGTGCCAGCAGCGAGACAACAGGGCCTCAAGAGACCCAGTACTTC.

The chain carries TRBV30 and TRBJ2-1, with 7 nucleotides matching TRBD2. The CDR3 loop spans 11 amino acids. V lost 3 bases and J lost 9; bases outside the gene matches: 2. The germline V gene has CDR1 GTSNPN and CDR2 SVGIG (reference sequence). This CDR3 reads CAWSWGGEQFF. The CDR3 DNA reads TGTGCCTGGAGCTGGGGGGGTGAGCAGTTCTTC. The variable domain in full, with the rest retrieved from reference TRBV30 and TRBJ2-1, is SQTIHQWPATLVQPVGSPLSLECTVEGTSNPNLYWYRQAAGRGLQLLFYSVGIGQISSEVPQNLSASRPQDRQFILSSKKLLLSDSGFYLCAWSWGGEQFFGPGTRLTVL.

This clone qualifies as large (0.1 to 1%). This rearrangement joins TRBV28 to TRBJ2-1; 7 positions match TRBD1. The CDR3 extends over 15 amino acids. The V gene end was trimmed by 3 bases and the J gene end by 1 base; junction bases not matched to a gene: 3. Germline values: CDR1 MDHEN, CDR2 SYDVKM. This chain's CDR3 is CASSLPQGSYNEQFF. The CDR3 region has the DNA TGTGCCAGCAGTTTGCCACAGGGGTCCTACAATGAGCAGTTCTTC.

A few counts support this clone. V usage is TRBV6-8 and J usage is TRBJ2-2; unclear D gene. This CDR3 is 13 amino acids long. V gave up 2 bases and J gave up 5 bases, with 6 bases separating them. CDR1 is MNHGY, CDR2 SAAAGT, per germline. The CDR3, as DNA: TGTGCCAGCAGTTACGCCAGGACCGGGGAGCTGTTTTTT. This codes for CASSYARTGELFF.

V is TRBV28 and J is TRBJ1-3, with D unresolved. The CDR3 sequence is 14 residues long. The germline gives CDR1 MDHEN, CDR2 SYDVKM. V gave up 8 bases and J gave up 2 bases, with 13 bases separating them. The CDR3, as DNA: TGTGCCAGCCGACTCGGTGGAGCTGGAAACACCATATATTTT. Translating it yields CASRLGGAGNTIYF.

The V call is TRBV4-1, the J call TRBJ2-1, with TRBD2 matching 7 bases. Germline loops: CDR1 MGHRA, CDR2 YSYEKL. The J segment lost 0 bases and the V segment lost 0 bases, leaving 5 bases of the junction unmatched. The CDR3 extends over 17 amino acids. The DNA for the CDR3 is TGCGCCAGCAGCCAAGATGGCAGCGGGGCCTCCTACAATGAGCAGTTCTTC. Translated: CASSQDGSGASYNEQFF.

This clone was counted only a few times. The chain uses TRBV11-3 and TRBJ1-3; 7 bases are a match to TRBD1. Germline-derived CDR1 and CDR2 are SGHNT and YENEEA. The CDR3 covers 15 residues. The V gene end was trimmed by 1 base and the J gene end by 4 bases; junction bases not matched to a gene: 4. Written as DNA, the CDR3 is TGTGCCAGCAGCTTAGGAGGGACAGCAGGAAACACCATATATTTT. Protein product: CASSLGGTAGNTIYF.

The table lists this clone with a few counts. This chain joins TRBV4-1 and TRBJ2-2; the D gene is possibly TRBD2 (6 bases). Deletions cut 4 bases from V and 6 bases from J, with 15 bases between. The germline CDR1 and CDR2 sequences are MGHRA and YSYEKL. The CDR3 covers 15 residues. This chain's CDR3 is CASSRGVGGAGELFF. In nucleotides, the CDR3 is TGCGCCAGCAGCCGGGGTGTGGGAGGCGCCGGGGAGCTGTTTTTT.

This clone was seen a handful of times. DNA for the CDR3: TGTGCCAGCAGTTACACCCGGGGAGTGAACACTGAAGCTTTCTTT. Protein sequence: CASSYTRGVNTEAFF. The rearrangement joins TRBV6-8 to TRBJ1-1; D is ambiguous. Trimming cost V 2 bases and J 0 bases, with 10 bases left between them. The CDR3 has 15 residues. From germline, CDR1 is MNHGY and CDR2 SAAAGT.

This clone was seen more than once but under ten times. The CDR3 spells CASSLDRGPYEQYF. The CDR3 DNA follows: TGTGCCAGCAGCTTGGACAGGGGGCCCTACGAGCAGTACTTC. The chain has TRBV11-3 and TRBJ2-7, with 11 bases that match TRBD1. Germline assignment: CDR1 SGHNT and CDR2 YENEEA. The length of the CDR3 is 14 residues. The V gene end was trimmed by 3 bases and the J gene end by 2 bases; junction bases not matched to a gene: 0.

This clone was seen only once. The chain has TRBV14 and TRBJ1-5; unclear D gene. The germline V and J ends were trimmed by 5 bases and 4 bases, with 9 bases remaining between them. Germline-derived CDR1 and CDR2 are SGHDN and FVKESK. CDR3 length equals 13 residues. The CDR3 DNA reads TGTGCCAGCAGCAAATCCACTAATCAGCCCCAGCATTTT. It codes for CASSKSTNQPQHF.

This clone was found a few times. The chain combines TRBV2 with TRBJ2-4; D remains unclear. Germline values: CDR1 SNHLY, CDR2 FYNNEI. This CDR3 is built from 16 residues. V was cut by 2 bases and J by 2 bases, with 13 bases left in between. The CDR3 loop is CASSERGSETKNIQYF. The CDR3 bases are TGTGCCAGCAGTGAACGAGGATCTGAAACCAAAAACATTCAGTACTTC. The whole variable domain, filled in from reference TRBV2 and TRBJ2-4, reads EPEVTQTPSHQVTQMGQEVILRCVPISNHLYFYWYRQILGQKVEFLVSFYNNEISEKSEIFDDQFSVERPDGSNFTLKIRSTKLEDSAMYFCASSERGSETKNIQYFGAGTRLSVL.

This chain connects TRBV5-1 to TRBJ2-1, with D unresolved. The CDR3 consists of 14 residues. V lost 4 bases and J lost 3, with 11 bases in between. CDR1 SGHRS and CDR2 YFSETQ come from the germline V gene. CDR3 nucleotide sequence: TGCGCCAGCAGCCCGCGAGCAGACTACAATGAGCAGTTCTTC. Translation gives CASSPRADYNEQFF. Based on the CDR3 plus reference TRBV5-1 and TRBJ2-1, the full variable domain is KAGVTQTPRYLIKTRGQQVTLSCSPISGHRSVSWYQQTPGQGLQFLFEYFSETQRNKGNFPGRFSGRQFSNSRSEMNVSTLELGDSALYLCASSPRADYNEQFFGPGTRLTVL.

The chain combines TRBV28 with TRBJ1-3, with D perhaps TRBD1 (5 bases). Germline assignment: CDR1 MDHEN and CDR2 SYDVKM. There are 14 residues in the CDR3. V was cut by 6 bases and J by 0 bases, with 9 bases left in between. The CDR3 DNA follows: TGTGCCAGCAGGGGGACCGGCTCTGGAAACACCATATATTTT. This encodes CASRGTGSGNTIYF.